The rows below give T cell receptor beta chains drawn from one sample of a study of T cells in Graves' hyperthyroidism and ophthalmopathy. TCRdb ran MiXCR on the multiplex PCR reads and lists one entry per CDR3 protein. The table lists about 400,000 distinct CDR3 sequences, around 14% of them singletons. Sample: blood. Every receptor here comes from a woman between 18 and 29 years old with Graves' hyperthyroidism that later progressed to Graves' ophthalmopathy. CDR3s include the opening cysteine and the closing phenylalanine or tryptophan. D genes are given only for firm matches. Not every row has a clone size; where given, it reads once, few, many or a size class.

TRBV6-1,TRBD1,many,TRBJ1-5,CASGSGTGNQPQHF,TGTGCCAGCGGGAGTGGGACAGGGAATCAGCCCCAGCATTTT
TRBV20-1,TRBD2,.,TRBJ2-7,CSAQPGRGWDGGFYEQYF,TGCAGTGCTCAACCGGGACGGGGATGGGACGGGGGGTTTTACGAGCAGTACTTC
TRBV12-3/TRBV12-4,.,.,TRBJ2-5,CASSFRADVGETQYF,TGTGCCAGCAGTTTTAGAGCAGACGTAGGGGAGACCCAGTACTTC
TRBV7-2,TRBD1,.,TRBJ1-6,CASSTWDSRTSPLHF,TGTGCCAGCAGCACATGGGACAGCCGCACTTCACCCCTCCACTTT
TRBV3-1,.,few,TRBJ2-1,CASSQEQAGSSYNEQFF,TGTGCCAGCAGCCAAGAGCAGGCGGGTAGCTCCTACAATGAGCAGTTCTTC
TRBV5-1,.,many,TRBJ2-7,CASSKEDSYEQYF,TGCGCCAGCAGCAAGGAGGACTCCTACGAGCAGTACTTC
TRBV9,.,few,TRBJ1-1,CASSLAGRPTEAFF,TGTGCCAGCAGCTTAGCCGGGAGACCAACTGAAGCTTTCTTT
TRBV5-6,.,.,TRBJ1-6,CASSLFLGPLHF,TGTGCCAGCAGCTTATTCCTGGGGCCCCTCCACTTT
TRBV12-3/TRBV12-4,TRBD1,.,TRBJ1-2,CASSPTGRSYGYTF,TGTGCCAGCAGTCCGACAGGGAGAAGCTATGGCTACACCTTC
TRBV20-1,.,many,TRBJ2-1,CSAPIEGVLNEQFF,TGCAGTGCACCTATAGAGGGGGTGCTTAATGAGCAGTTCTTC
TRBV27,.,.,TRBJ2-7,CASSLPGAPSEGQYF,TGTGCCAGCAGTCTCCCCGGGGCACCCTCCGAAGGGCAGTACTTC
TRBV3-1,.,.,TRBJ1-5,CASSQGLRGGNQPQHF,TGTGCCAGCAGCCAAGGACTTCGAGGGGGCAATCAGCCCCAGCATTTT
TRBV28,.,many,TRBJ2-7,CASSFVLSSYEQYF,TGTGCCAGCAGTTTTGTCCTGAGCTCCTACGAGCAGTACTTC
TRBV20-1,.,many,TRBJ1-1,CSARPGRTEAFF,TGCAGTGCTAGGCCGGGACGCACTGAAGCTTTCTTT
TRBV27,.,many,TRBJ1-1,CASSLQGSATEAFF,TGTGCCAGCAGCCTTCAGGGGAGTGCAACTGAAGCTTTCTTT
TRBV11-3,.,few,TRBJ2-3,CASSFYSDTQYF,TGTGCCAGCAGCTTTTACTCCGATACGCAGTATTTT
TRBV28,TRBD2,once,TRBJ2-3,CASRRLAGPDTQYF,TGTGCCAGCAGACGACTAGCGGGACCAGATACGCAGTATTTT
TRBV5-6,TRBD1,few,TRBJ1-5,CASSEKQGAYNQPQHF,TGTGCCAGCAGCGAAAAGCAGGGGGCGTATAATCAGCCCCAGCATTTT
TRBV10-3,.,few,TRBJ2-1,CAISVQDNEQFF,TGTGCCATCAGTGTACAGGACAATGAGCAGTTCTTC
TRBV7-9,TRBD2,few,TRBJ2-2,CASSSRGSGSFGTGELFF,TGTGCCAGCAGCTCCCGGGGTAGCGGGTCCTTTGGCACCGGGGAGCTGTTTTTT
TRBV28,.,many,TRBJ1-6,CASSLTGLIEGSPLHF,TGTGCCAGCAGTCTTACAGGGTTGATTGAGGGTTCACCCCTCCACTTT
TRBV18,.,few,TRBJ1-2,CASSPQAPTNYGYTF,TGTGCCAGCTCACCACAGGCTCCTACTAACTATGGCTACACCTTC
TRBV20-1,.,.,TRBJ2-5,CSARDSWEETQYF,TGCAGTGCTAGAGACTCGTGGGAAGAGACCCAGTACTTC
TRBV12-5,.,.,TRBJ2-1,CASGFWGNEQFF,TGTGCTAGTGGTTTCTGGGGAAATGAGCAGTTCTTC
TRBV9,TRBD2,many,TRBJ2-3,CASSVTLAGNTQYF,TGTGCCAGCAGCGTAACTCTAGCGGGTAATACGCAGTATTTT
TRBV5-1,.,many,TRBJ2-1,CASSLPLENEQFF,TGCGCCAGCAGCTTGCCCCTTGAGAATGAGCAGTTCTTC
TRBV4-1,TRBD2,.,TRBJ2-2,CASSHLAGATGELFF,TGCGCCAGCAGCCACTTAGCGGGAGCTACCGGGGAGCTGTTTTTT
TRBV4-1,TRBD2,many,TRBJ2-5,CASSSPPAGGQETQYF,TGCGCCAGCAGCTCCCCACCGGCGGGAGGGCAAGAGACCCAGTACTTC
TRBV28,TRBD2,few,TRBJ2-2,CASRPYRGAGELFF,TGTGCCAGCCGTCCGTATCGGGGGGCCGGGGAGCTGTTTTTT
TRBV30,.,.,TRBJ1-5,CAWSKLGHVNQPQHF,TGTGCCTGGAGTAAATTAGGGCACGTCAATCAGCCCCAGCATTTT
TRBV18,TRBD1,few,TRBJ1-1,CASSPNRGLTMNTEAFF,TGTGCCAGCTCACCAAACAGGGGGCTTACGATGAACACTGAAGCTTTCTTT
TRBV7-6,.,many,TRBJ1-1,CASSKKANTEAFF,TGTGCCAGCAGCAAAAAGGCGAACACTGAAGCTTTCTTT
TRBV6-2/TRBV6-3,TRBD2,many,TRBJ2-1,CASSYSGRDYNEQFF,TGTGCCAGCAGTTATTCCGGGAGGGACTACAATGAGCAGTTCTTC
TRBV28,.,many,TRBJ2-1,CASSFRGAIGNEQFF,TGTGCCAGCAGTTTTAGAGGGGCGATCGGCAATGAGCAGTTCTTC
TRBV24-1,TRBD2,.,TRBJ2-3,CATSDFTKPAGGQDTQYF,TGTGCCACCAGTGATTTCACCAAACCGGCGGGAGGGCAAGATACGCAGTATTTT
TRBV3-1,.,few,TRBJ2-7,CASSQVNYEQYF,TGTGCCAGCAGCCAAGTGAACTACGAGCAGTACTTC
TRBV11-2,.,many,TRBJ1-1,CASSEEQGRWATEAFF,TGTGCCAGCAGCGAGGAGCAGGGGCGATGGGCAACTGAAGCTTTCTTT
TRBV6-5,.,few,TRBJ1-2,CASSYTPGTLYGYTF,TGTGCCAGCAGTTACACCCCTGGGACTCTCTATGGCTACACCTTC
TRBV7-2,TRBD1,many,TRBJ1-5,CASSQDRGRQPQHF,TGTGCCAGCAGCCAGGACAGGGGACGTCAGCCCCAGCATTTT
TRBV11-2,.,many,TRBJ2-4,CASSPLLRETKNIQYF,TGTGCCAGCAGCCCGCTTCTACGGGAGACCAAAAACATTCAGTACTTC
TRBV6-1,.,many,TRBJ1-1,CASSEIRGVNTEAFF,TGTGCCAGCAGTGAAATCCGAGGGGTGAACACTGAAGCTTTCTTT
TRBV11-2,.,many,TRBJ2-7,CASSKTGYEQYF,TGTGCCAGCAGCAAAACAGGCTACGAGCAGTACTTC
TRBV7-2,TRBD1,.,TRBJ2-5,CASSLVGGQGAVETQYF,TGTGCCAGCAGCTTAGTAGGGGGACAGGGGGCAGTGGAGACCCAGTACTTC
TRBV7-2,.,many,TRBJ1-5,CASSLTAAYSNQPQHF,TGTGCCAGCAGCTTAACGGCAGCTTATAGCAATCAGCCCCAGCATTTT
TRBV4-3,TRBD2,few,TRBJ2-1,CASSQDGILREVADEQFF,TGCGCCAGCAGCCAAGACGGAATACTGCGGGAGGTTGCTGATGAGCAGTTCTTC
TRBV28,TRBD1,many,TRBJ2-7,CASTAWTGMPYEQYF,TGTGCCAGCACGGCGTGGACAGGGATGCCCTACGAGCAGTACTTC
TRBV29-1,.,many,TRBJ1-1,CSADSGTNTEAFF,TGCAGCGCGGACTCCGGGACAAACACTGAAGCTTTCTTT
TRBV13,.,.,TRBJ1-1,CASSLAGRDEAFF,TGTGCCAGCAGCTTAGCGGGCAGGGACGAAGCTTTCTTT
TRBV6-1,TRBD2,few,TRBJ2-3,CASSETSGRSTDTQYF,TGTGCCAGCAGTGAGACTAGCGGAAGAAGCACAGATACGCAGTATTTT
TRBV28,.,many,TRBJ1-3,CASTLPGAGGRNTIYF,TGTGCCAGCACCTTACCAGGGGCGGGGGGAAGGAACACCATATATTTT